The T cell receptor (beta chain) described here comes from a study of neoadjuvant nivolumab and ipilimumab in lung cancer. The data were produced by immunoSEQ multiplex PCR, yet TCRdb's version contains in-frame clones alone and is incomplete. The sample holds approximately 9,000 clones, under 90% seen once. To note about this clone: Its antigen is undetermined.

Study-wide points: TCR richness and clonality were higher in tumors than adjacent uninvolved lung. TCR clonality did not significantly correlate with pathologic tumor regression.

The CDR3 spans 13 residues. The V end lost 2 bases, the J end lost 4 bases, and 9 bases lay between the germline ends. The germline CDR1 and CDR2 sequences are SGHRS and YFSETQ. Source: tumor tissue, taken after neoadjuvant nivolumab, alone or with ipilimumab, at or shortly before surgery. The V and J genes are TRBV5-1 and TRBJ2-5; weak D call: TRBD2 (5 bases). The sequence derives from an adult with non-small cell lung cancer. The CDR3 DNA is TGCGCCAGCAGCTTAGGAAGCGGAGAGACCCAGTACTTC. Amino acids: CASSLGSGETQYF.